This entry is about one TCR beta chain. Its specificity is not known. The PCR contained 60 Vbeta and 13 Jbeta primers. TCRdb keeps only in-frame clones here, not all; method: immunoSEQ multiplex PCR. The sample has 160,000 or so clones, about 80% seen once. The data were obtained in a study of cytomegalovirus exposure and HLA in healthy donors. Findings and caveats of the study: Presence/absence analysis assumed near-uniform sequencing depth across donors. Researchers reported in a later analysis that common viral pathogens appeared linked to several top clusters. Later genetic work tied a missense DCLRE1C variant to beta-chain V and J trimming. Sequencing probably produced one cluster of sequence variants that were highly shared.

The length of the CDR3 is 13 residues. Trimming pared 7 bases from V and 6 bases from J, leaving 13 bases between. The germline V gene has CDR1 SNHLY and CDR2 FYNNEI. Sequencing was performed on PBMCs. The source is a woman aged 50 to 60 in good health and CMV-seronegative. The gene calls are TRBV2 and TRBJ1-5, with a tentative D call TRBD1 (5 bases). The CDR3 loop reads CASTPGPGQPQHF. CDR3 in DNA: TGTGCCAGCACACCAGGGCCGGGTCAGCCCCAGCATTTT.